One and the same sample provided the 32 T cell receptor beta chains below, sequenced in a study of shared clonotypes between healthy human individuals (dated by TCRdb to 2020 to 2022). Libraries were built with the immunoSEQ multiplex PCR assay. The immuneACCESS repertoire file appears here via TCRdb, limited to in-frame rearrangements. These files lack a portion of the clones; in checked studies, under half of the deficit traces to unresolved V genes, and the cause of the others is not known. This sample lists 2 million to 3 million clones; 80% to 95% were detected once. 0.36% of the sample lies in the top ten. The sample taken for sequencing was naive CD4+ T cells from PBMCs. This specimen's cell subset or site label, interpreted: CD45RA+ positively selected. All receptors come from a man aged 18 to 29 in good health. Some clones in this sample may be carry-over from other donors' samples.

This clone has more than one count but fewer than ten. The chain combines TRBV4-1 with TRBJ1-5, with a tentative D call TRBD1 (5 bases). The germline V gene encodes CDR1 MGHRA and CDR2 YSYEKL. This CDR3 contains 15 residues. Trimming pared 1 base from V and 3 bases from J, leaving 10 bases between. The CDR3 sequence is CASSQVAGLNQPQHF. Written as DNA, the CDR3 is TGCGCCAGCAGCCAAGTTGCAGGGCTCAATCAGCCCCAGCATTTT.

The V and J genes are TRBV19 and TRBJ2-7, with D perhaps TRBD2 (5 bases). Trimming removed 3 bases from V and 2 bases from J, with 11 bases in between. This CDR3 has 14 residues. From germline, CDR1 is LNHDA and CDR2 SQIVND (reference sequence). The CDR3 sequence: CASSIVSGTYEQYF. As DNA, the CDR3 is TGTGCCAGTAGTATCGTGTCGGGAACCTACGAGCAGTACTTC.

This chain links TRBV7-2 with TRBJ1-1, with unresolved D. The CDR3 consists of 14 residues. V lost 2 bases and J 4 bases, leaving 11 bases between the germline ends. Germline lookup yields CDR1 SGHTA and CDR2 FQGNSA. CDR3 sequence (DNA): TGTGCCAGCAGCTTAACCGCGGGGAGCACTGAAGCTTTCTTT. Amino acids: CASSLTAGSTEAFF.

Details on this clone: With a much larger clone just one base away, this may be a read error. The genes are TRBV7-8 and TRBJ2-7, with 11 bases aligning to TRBD2. Germline V gene sequence: CDR1 SGHVS, CDR2 FQNEAQ. The CDR3 loop spans 15 amino acids. The junction had 6 bases not matched to a gene; V was cut back by 5 bases and J by 3 bases. CDR3 nucleotides: TGTGCCAGCAGCCGGGTTGGGACTAGCGGCTACGAGCAGTACTTC. It encodes CASSRVGTSGYEQYF.

The chain links TRBV27 to TRBJ2-7, with 13 bases matching TRBD2. Trimming removed 8 bases from V and 0 bases from J; junction bases left unmatched: 10. The CDR3 covers 17 residues. Germline V gene lookup returns CDR1 MNHEY and CDR2 SMNVEV (reference sequence). The CDR3 nucleotides are TGTGCCAGCGGCCTGGGGAGGACTAGCGGGGGCTCCTACGAGCAGTACTTC. Residues: CASGLGRTSGGSYEQYF.

Only one count was recorded for this clone. The chain employs TRBV27 and TRBJ2-2; 7 nucleotides align to TRBD1. J lost 1 base, V lost 8 bases, and 7 bases had no gene match. Looked up from germline, CDR1 is MNHEY and CDR2 is SMNVEV (reference sequence). The CDR3 has 15 residues. The DNA for the CDR3 is TGTGCCAGCCAGAGGGGGCAGATGAACACCGGGGAGCTGTTTTTT. Its protein is CASQRGQMNTGELFF.

The chain employs TRBV5-4 and TRBJ2-3; 7 bases match TRBD2. CDR3 length: 14 residues. CDR1 and CDR2 from the germline V gene are SGHNT and YYREEE (reference sequence). With V trimmed by 5 bases and J by 5 bases, 8 bases remained unmatched. The CDR3 is CASRSGISGDTQYF. Written as DNA, the CDR3 is TGTGCCAGCAGGAGCGGGATCTCAGGAGATACGCAGTATTTT.

V usage is TRBV11-2 and J usage is TRBJ2-7; D is perhaps TRBD2 (6 bases). This CDR3 has 11 residues. Per germline, CDR1 SGHAT and CDR2 FQNNGV. V was trimmed by 5 bases and J by 10 bases, leaving 12 bases between them. The DNA for the CDR3 is TGTGCCAGCAGCCCGGGGGTGGTTCAGTACTTC. Its protein product is CASSPGVVQYF.

The gene calls are TRBV19 and TRBJ1-1; 9 bases agree with TRBD1. This CDR3 has 14 amino acids. V trimming: 4 bases; J trimming: 5 bases; junction bases outside the gene matches: 5. From germline, CDR1 is LNHDA and CDR2 SQIVND (reference sequence). Here the CDR3 DNA reads TGTGCCAGTAGTAACTCCGGGACAGGGACTGAAGCTTTCTTT. This gives the protein CASSNSGTGTEAFF. The whole variable domain, remainder taken from reference TRBV19 and TRBJ1-1, is DGGITQSPKYLFRKEGQNVTLSCEQNLNHDAMYWYRQDPGQGLRLIYYSQIVNDFQKGDIAEGYSVSREKKESFPLTVTSAQKNPTAFYLCASSNSGTGTEAFFGQGTRLTVV.

The V call is TRBV5-1, the J call TRBJ1-1, with TRBD1 as a possible D gene (5 bases). V lost 2 bases to trimming and J lost 5 bases, with 13 bases between them. CDR1 is SGHRS and CDR2 is YFSETQ in the germline V gene. The CDR3 spans 14 residues. The DNA for the CDR3 is TGCGCCAGCAGCTTTAAACAGGTGGATACTGAAGCTTTCTTT. Translation gives CASSFKQVDTEAFF. The variable domain in full, with the rest retrieved from reference TRBV5-1 and TRBJ1-1, is KAGVTQTPRYLIKTRGQQVTLSCSPISGHRSVSWYQQTPGQGLQFLFEYFSETQRNKGNFPGRFSGRQFSNSRSEMNVSTLELGDSALYLCASSFKQVDTEAFFGQGTRLTVV.

This chain links TRBV5-6 with TRBJ2-2, with TRBD2 matching 8 bases. CDR1 and CDR2 (germline): SGHDT, YYEEEE. V dropped 6 bases and J dropped 4; count of bases not matched to a gene: 14. The CDR3 totals 17 residues. The CDR3 region is CASTKLLAAGATGELFF. CDR3 DNA: TGTGCCAGCACCAAATTACTAGCGGCCGGGGCCACCGGGGAGCTGTTTTTT.

This clone has only one observation. V is TRBV18 and J is TRBJ1-2, with D tentatively TRBD1 (5 bases). V lost 6 bases and J lost 3, with 14 bases in between. The CDR3 totals 14 residues. Germline V gene lookup returns CDR1 KGHSH and CDR2 LQKENI. In DNA, the CDR3 is TGTGCCAGCTCGAGGGACGGCTCCGACTATGGCTACACCTTC. Amino acids: CASSRDGSDYGYTF.

This chain uses TRBV28 with TRBJ1-1; perhaps TRBD1 as D (6 bases). Deletions cut 6 bases from V and 7 bases from J, with 21 bases between. Germline lookup yields CDR1 MDHEN and CDR2 SYDVKM. The CDR3 is made up of 15 amino acids. Written as DNA, the CDR3 is TGTGCCAGCAGAAAAGGGGGAAACTCGTGGGTTGAAGCTTTCTTT. This sequence encodes CASRKGGNSWVEAFF.

The chain is built from TRBV6-1 and TRBJ1-5, with D hard to call. CDR3 length: 12 amino acids. The germline CDR1 and CDR2 sequences are MNHNS and SASEGT. Trimming removed 4 bases at V and 3 bases at J, with 4 bases between. This CDR3 is CASSGHNQPQHF. The CDR3 DNA is TGTGCCAGCAGTGGCCACAATCAGCCCCAGCATTTT.

The rearrangement joins TRBV2 to TRBJ2-1; TRBD2 agrees at 15 bases. Trimming removed 7 bases from V and 8 bases from J; junction bases left unmatched: 3. Germline V CDR1 and CDR2: SNHLY, FYNNEI. CDR3 length: 14 amino acids. CDR3 region: CASTGLAGGHEQFF. Here the CDR3 DNA reads TGTGCCAGCACTGGACTAGCGGGAGGGCATGAGCAGTTCTTC.

The chain's CDR3 is CACPRQGDDQPQHF. The CDR3 region has the DNA TGTGCCTGCCCCCGGCAGGGGGATGACCAGCCCCAGCATTTT. This chain links TRBV30 with TRBJ1-5, with TRBD1 identical over 7 bases. Trimming at V came to 6 bases and at J to 7 bases, leaving 12 bases not matched to a gene. Germline lookup yields CDR1 GTSNPN and CDR2 SVGIG (reference sequence). The CDR3 length is 14 residues.

The V call is TRBV5-1, the J call TRBJ2-1, with D unclear. V was pared by 0 bases and J by 12 bases, with 13 bases between. The CDR3 totals 13 residues. Germline V gene data show CDR1 as SGHRS and CDR2 as YFSETQ. The CDR3 DNA is TGCGCCAGCAGCTTGGCCTCAGAAATCGGGCAGTTCTTC. Protein: CASSLASEIGQFF.

V gene TRBV6-6 combines with J gene TRBJ1-3; 9 bases agree with TRBD1. The CDR3 totals 16 residues. Germline V gene data show CDR1 as MNHNY and CDR2 as SVGAGI (reference sequence). Unmatched junction bases numbered 6, after V lost 6 bases and J lost 0 bases. DNA of the CDR3: TGTGCCAGCAGCCCCGGGACAGGGCTCTCTGGAAACACCATATATTTT. Translation: CASSPGTGLSGNTIYF.

The V and J genes are TRBV5-1 and TRBJ2-7, with D possibly TRBD2 on 6 matching bases. Germline lookup yields CDR1 SGHRS and CDR2 YFSETQ. The CDR3 runs 18 residues. Deletions cut 0 bases from V and 0 bases from J, with 19 bases between. This chain's CDR3 is CASSLDPSEAGSSYEQYF. The CDR3 nucleotides are TGCGCCAGCAGCTTGGACCCCTCCGAAGCGGGTAGCTCCTACGAGCAGTACTTC.

This chain connects TRBV6-1 to TRBJ2-3; 9 bases map to TRBD2. The CDR3 spans 16 residues. The trim removed 1 base at V and 4 bases at J, leaving 6 bases unmatched. Germline loops: CDR1 MNHNS, CDR2 SASEGT. In DNA form, the CDR3 reads TGTGCCAGCAGTGAAGTCGGCGGGAGGGCCGCAGATACGCAGTATTTT. Translating gives CASSEVGGRAADTQYF.

This clone was recorded a few times. V is TRBV30 and J is TRBJ1-1; tentative D call: TRBD1 (5 bases). The CDR3 is 13 amino acids. V was cut by 8 bases and J by 2 bases, with 15 bases left in between. Germline CDR1 reads GTSNPN; CDR2 reads SVGIG (reference sequence). The CDR3 sequence: CAGTANANTEAFF. The CDR3 coding sequence is TGTGCCGGGACTGCTAACGCTAACACTGAAGCTTTCTTT.

The chain has TRBV5-5 and TRBJ2-1; the match to TRBD2 covers 9 bases. CDR1 SGHKS and CDR2 YYEKEE come from the germline V gene (reference sequence). V lost 0 bases to trimming and J lost 6 bases; unmatched junction nucleotides: 7. CDR3 length: 16 amino acids. The CDR3 loop reads CASSLDLAGTFNEQFF. DNA for the CDR3: TGTGCCAGCAGCTTGGACCTAGCGGGAACCTTCAATGAGCAGTTCTTC.

The chain uses TRBV6-1 and TRBJ1-1; D is undetermined. The V and J ends lost 6 bases and 6 bases respectively, with 8 bases between them. The length of the CDR3 is 11 residues. Germline assignment: CDR1 MNHNS and CDR2 SASEGT. The CDR3 nucleotides are TGTGCCAGCAGACAAACAGCTGAAGCTTTCTTT. This sequence encodes CASRQTAEAFF.

This chain joins TRBV11-3 and TRBJ2-7; tentatively, D is TRBD2 (6 bases). This CDR3 has 13 amino acids. Looked up from germline, CDR1 is SGHNT and CDR2 is YENEEA. Trimming removed 4 bases at V and 7 bases at J, with 14 bases between. Written as DNA, the CDR3 is TGTGCCAGCAGCTCCCACACTAGCCGGGAGCAGTACTTC. Amino acid sequence: CASSSHTSREQYF. Variable domain in full (rest from reference TRBV11-3 and TRBJ2-7): EAGVVQSPRYKIIEKKQPVAFWCNPISGHNTLYWYLQNLGQGPELLIRYENEEAVDDSQLPKDRFSAERLKGVDSTLKIQPAELGDSAVYLCASSSHTSREQYFGPGTRLTVT.

The rearrangement links TRBV27 to TRBJ1-2; TRBD1 matches at 7 bases. V was clipped by 5 bases and J by 4 bases; unmatched bases: 16. The length of the CDR3 is 17 residues. Germline loops: CDR1 MNHEY, CDR2 SMNVEV (reference sequence). In nucleotides, the CDR3 is TGTGCCAGCAGTCCGCCCGGTGGACAGGCCGATCGCTATGGCTACACCTTC. This sequence encodes CASSPPGGQADRYGYTF.

This sequence joins TRBV2 and TRBJ1-3; unclear D gene. Trimming stripped 0 bases from V and 0 bases from J, with 15 bases between. The CDR3 extends over 18 amino acids. CDR1 is SNHLY, CDR2 FYNNEI, per germline. CDR3 residues: CASSEALIGLFSGNTIYF. Written as DNA, the CDR3 is TGTGCCAGCAGTGAAGCGCTTATAGGGCTTTTCTCTGGAAACACCATATATTTT.

This clone was recorded once. The rearrangement links TRBV7-2 to TRBJ1-2; D remains ambiguous. The CDR3 consists of 15 residues. CDR1 SGHTA and CDR2 FQGNSA come from the germline V gene. Trimming took 5 bases from V and 4 from J, leaving 17 bases between them. The CDR3 protein is CASSVGLSTVYGYTF. DNA of the CDR3: TGTGCCAGCAGCGTCGGACTCTCGACGGTCTATGGCTACACCTTC.

V is TRBV5-1 and J is TRBJ2-6; D might be TRBD1 or TRBD2, each matching 6 bases. Trimming removed 4 bases at V and 2 bases at J, with 13 bases between. From germline, CDR1 is SGHRS and CDR2 YFSETQ. There are 16 residues in the CDR3. The CDR3 spells CASSAGGAAGANVLTF. The DNA for the CDR3 is TGCGCCAGCAGCGCCGGGGGCGCAGCTGGGGCCAACGTCCTGACTTTC.

This clone was counted once. The V and J genes are TRBV7-2 and TRBJ2-7; maybe TRBD2 (6 bases). The V end lost 5 bases, the J end lost 0 bases, and 11 bases lay between the germline ends. Germline CDR1 and CDR2: SGHTA and FQGNSA. This CDR3 region has 14 residues. CDR3 loop: CASSERDCSYEQYF. Written as DNA, the CDR3 is TGTGCCAGCAGCGAACGGGACTGCTCCTACGAGCAGTACTTC. Combining the CDR3 with reference TRBV7-2 and TRBJ2-7 gives the whole variable domain GAGVSQSPSNKVTEKGKDVELRCDPISGHTALYWYRQSLGQGLEFLIYFQGNSAPDKSGLPSDRFSAERTGGSVSTLTIQRTQQEDSAVYLCASSERDCSYEQYFGPGTRLTVT.

The rearrangement uses TRBV2 and TRBJ1-2; 7 nucleotides match TRBD1. Trimming removed 2 bases from V and 3 bases from J; junction bases left unmatched: 3. The germline V gene encodes CDR1 SNHLY and CDR2 FYNNEI. The CDR3 sequence is 14 residues long. CDR3 amino acids: CASSEQGEYYGYTF. In DNA form, the CDR3 reads TGTGCCAGCAGTGAACAGGGGGAGTACTATGGCTACACCTTC.

The rearrangement joins TRBV7-3 to TRBJ2-1; D may be TRBD1 or TRBD2 (6 bases each). From germline, CDR1 is SGHTA and CDR2 FQGTGA. With 4 bases removed from V and 0 bases from J, the gap between germline ends came to 13 bases. The CDR3 sequence is 16 residues long. The CDR3 DNA is TGTGCCAGCAGCTCAGCCGGAGGGGGCTCCTACAATGAGCAGTTCTTC. Protein sequence: CASSSAGGGSYNEQFF.

This sequence joins TRBV27 and TRBJ2-2, with 13 positions matching TRBD2. The CDR3 spans 16 residues. Germline V gene lookup returns CDR1 MNHEY and CDR2 SMNVEV (reference sequence). The trim removed 5 bases at V and 7 bases at J, leaving 7 bases unmatched. The CDR3 DNA is TGTGCCAGCAGTGCGCGGACTAGCGGGAGTGTCGGGGAGCTGTTTTTT. Protein sequence: CASSARTSGSVGELFF.